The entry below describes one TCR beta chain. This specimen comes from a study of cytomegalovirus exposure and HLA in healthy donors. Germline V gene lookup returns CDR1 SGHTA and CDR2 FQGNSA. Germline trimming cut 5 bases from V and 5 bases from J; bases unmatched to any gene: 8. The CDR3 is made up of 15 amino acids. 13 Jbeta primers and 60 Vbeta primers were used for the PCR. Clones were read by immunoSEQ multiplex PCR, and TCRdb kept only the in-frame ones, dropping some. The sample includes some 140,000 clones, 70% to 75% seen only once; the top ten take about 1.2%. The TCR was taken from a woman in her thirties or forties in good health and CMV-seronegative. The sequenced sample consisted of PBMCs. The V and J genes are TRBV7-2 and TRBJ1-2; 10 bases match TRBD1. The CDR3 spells CASSPSGTGVYGYTF. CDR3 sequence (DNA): TGTGCCAGCAGCCCCTCCGGGACAGGGGTTTATGGCTACACCTTC.